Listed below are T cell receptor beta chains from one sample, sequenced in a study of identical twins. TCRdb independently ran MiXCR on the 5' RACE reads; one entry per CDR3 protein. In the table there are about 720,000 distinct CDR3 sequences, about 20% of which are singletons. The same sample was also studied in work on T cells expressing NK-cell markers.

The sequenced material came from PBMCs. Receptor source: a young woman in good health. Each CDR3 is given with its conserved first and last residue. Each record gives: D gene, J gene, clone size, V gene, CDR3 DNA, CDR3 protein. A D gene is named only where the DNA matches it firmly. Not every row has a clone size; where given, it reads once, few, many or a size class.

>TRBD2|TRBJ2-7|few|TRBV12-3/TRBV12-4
TGTGCCAGCAGACCCGGGACTAGCGTCGAGCAGTACTTC
CASRPGTSVEQYF
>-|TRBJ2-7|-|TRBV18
TGTGCCAGCTCACCACCCCGACAGACAAATTCCTACGAGCAGTACTTC
CASSPPRQTNSYEQYF
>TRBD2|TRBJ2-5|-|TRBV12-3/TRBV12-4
TGTGCCAGCAGTTTGTACGGGAGGTTAGAAGAGACCCAGTACTTC
CASSLYGRLEETQYF
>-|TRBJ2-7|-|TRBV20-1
TGCAGTGCTAGAGGGTCTTGGAGTGTGGGCTACGAGCAGTACTTC
CSARGSWSVGYEQYF
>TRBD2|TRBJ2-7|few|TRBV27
TGTGCCAGCAGTATAGCTAGCGGGCGGCGCGAGTACTTC
CASSIASGRREYF
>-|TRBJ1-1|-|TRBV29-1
TGCAGCGTTGAGCGGGCAGCCCCTGGAGCTTTCTTT
CSVERAAPGAFF
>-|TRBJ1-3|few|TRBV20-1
TGCAGTGCTAGAGTTAGGGGAAGTGGAAACACCATATATTTT
CSARVRGSGNTIYF
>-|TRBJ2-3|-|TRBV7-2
TGTGCCACCGCGGGAAGATACACAGATACGCAGTATTTT
CATAGRYTDTQYF
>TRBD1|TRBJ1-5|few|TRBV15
TGTGCCACCAGCAGCTTAGGGACAGGCAATCAGCCCCAGCATTTT
CATSSLGTGNQPQHF
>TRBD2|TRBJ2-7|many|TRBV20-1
TGCAGTGCTAGAGTCCGAGCGGGGGCCCTCTACGAGCAGTACTTC
CSARVRAGALYEQYF
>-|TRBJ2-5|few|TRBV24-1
TGTGCCACCCGTGGACGGAACCAAGAGACCCAGTACTTC
CATRGRNQETQYF
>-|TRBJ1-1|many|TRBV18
TGTGCCAGCAGCCCTGGGGCGAACACTGAAGCTTTCTTT
CASSPGANTEAFF
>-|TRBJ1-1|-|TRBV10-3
TGTGCCATCAGTCCCGGGAGGGCTTGGAACACTGAAGCTTTCTTT
CAISPGRAWNTEAFF
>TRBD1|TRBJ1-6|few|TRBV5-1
TGCGCCAGCCGATGGGACAGAGAAGATTCACCCCTCCACTTT
CASRWDREDSPLHF
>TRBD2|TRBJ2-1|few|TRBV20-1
TGCAGTGCTACCCCGGGGGGGTACAATGAGCAGTTCTTC
CSATPGGYNEQFF
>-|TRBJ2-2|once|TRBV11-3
TGTGCCAGCAGCTTAGACTTTTCCACCGGGGAGCTGTTTTTT
CASSLDFSTGELFF
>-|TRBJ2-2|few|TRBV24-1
TGTGCCACCAACCCCGAGGGGTGGGACACCGGGGAGCTGTTTTTT
CATNPEGWDTGELFF
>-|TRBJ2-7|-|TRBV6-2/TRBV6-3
TGTGCCAGCAGTTACTCTTTCGAGCAGTACTTC
CASSYSFEQYF
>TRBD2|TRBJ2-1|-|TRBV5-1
TGCGCCAGCACGCCCGGGGTCCTAGCGGGAGTTCTTCATGAGCAGTTCTTC
CASTPGVLAGVLHEQFF
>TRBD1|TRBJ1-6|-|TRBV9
TGTGCCAGCAGCTCCACGACAGGGGGTAATTCACCCCTCCACTTT
CASSSTTGGNSPLHF
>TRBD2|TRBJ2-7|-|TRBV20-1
TGCAGTGCTCTAGCGGGAGGTAGGGATTACGAGCAGTACTTC
CSALAGGRDYEQYF
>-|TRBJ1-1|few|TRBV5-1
TGCGCCAGCAGCTGGGGGACGGCGACTGAAGCTTTCTTT
CASSWGTATEAFF